These 11 T cell receptor beta chains were all obtained from the same sample, sequenced in a study of shared clonotypes between healthy human individuals. Repertoires were generated with immunoSEQ multiplex PCR, while TCRdb's copy carries only in-frame clones and drops some. Of around 2.5 million clones in the sample, 93% were seen once. Sequencing was done on a sample of naive CD4+ T cells from PBMCs. The subset: CD45RA+ positively selected. The receptors originated from a man younger than 35 in good health. Some clones in this sample may be carry-over from other donors' samples.

V gene TRBV2 combines with J gene TRBJ2-5; D remains ambiguous. The germline V and J ends were trimmed by 4 bases and 7 bases, with 4 bases remaining between them. The CDR3 extends over 10 amino acids. The germline gives CDR1 SNHLY, CDR2 FYNNEI. Here the CDR3 DNA reads TGTGCCAGCAGTGCAGGGACCCAGTACTTC. As protein: CASSAGTQYF.

The chain links TRBV18 to TRBJ2-6, with D unresolved. The CDR3 is made up of 15 amino acids. V lost 2 bases and J lost 5, with 10 bases in between. CDR1 and CDR2 from the germline V gene are KGHSH and LQKENI. CDR3 residues: CASSPGLERANVLTF. CDR3 nucleotide sequence: TGTGCCAGCTCACCAGGCCTTGAACGGGCCAACGTCCTGACTTTC.

The V gene is TRBV27, the J gene TRBJ1-5; the D gene is possibly TRBD1 (6 bases). Germline CDR1 and CDR2: MNHEY and SMNVEV (reference sequence). The CDR3 is 15 amino acids. The V end lost 0 bases, the J end lost 7 bases, and 13 bases lay between the germline ends. In DNA, the CDR3 is TGTGCCAGCAGTTTATCCCAACAGGGAGGCCAGCCCCAGCATTTT. Amino acids: CASSLSQQGGQPQHF.

This rearrangement joins TRBV28 to TRBJ2-1, with 7 nucleotides matching TRBD1. CDR1 and CDR2 from the germline V gene are MDHEN and SYDVKM. V gave up 3 bases and J gave up 4 bases; unmatched junction bases: 6. This CDR3 contains 15 residues. CDR3 sequence: CASSFPGTDYNEQFF. CDR3 bases: TGTGCCAGCAGTTTCCCCGGGACAGATTACAATGAGCAGTTCTTC.

J is TRBJ1-2 and V is TRBV4-1; 7 bases line up with TRBD1. The CDR3 is made up of 13 amino acids. Trimming cost V 4 bases and J 4 bases; bases outside gene matches: 3. CDR1 is MGHRA, CDR2 YSYEKL, per germline. The CDR3 region is CASSRTGSYGYTF. DNA of the CDR3: TGCGCCAGCAGCCGGACAGGCAGCTATGGCTACACCTTC.

In the case of this clone: Other nucleotide sequences from this sample produce the same CDR3. V usage is TRBV5-1 and J usage is TRBJ1-1; D remains unclear. There are 14 residues in the CDR3. V was trimmed by 0 bases and J by 1 base, leaving 7 bases between them. From germline, CDR1 is SGHRS and CDR2 YFSETQ. CDR3 amino acids: CASSLDRPNTEAFF. The DNA for the CDR3 is TGCGCCAGCAGCTTGGACCGTCCGAACACTGAAGCTTTCTTT.

The genes are TRBV4-2 and TRBJ1-1, with D tentatively TRBD1 (5 bases). Deletions cut 1 base from V and 4 bases from J, with 13 bases between. Germline V gene lookup returns CDR1 LGHNA and CDR2 YNFKEQ. The CDR3 has 15 residues. The CDR3 here is CASSQVGGVGTEAFF. The CDR3 nucleotides read TGTGCCAGCAGCCAAGTCGGGGGTGTGGGCACTGAAGCTTTCTTT.

V gene TRBV27 combines with J gene TRBJ1-5; D remains ambiguous. The CDR3 is 15 amino acids. Trimming removed 4 bases at V and 7 bases at J, with 17 bases between. Germline CDR1 is MNHEY and CDR2 is SMNVEV (reference sequence). The CDR3 sequence: CASSSGSGNGQPQHF. The CDR3 nucleotides read TGTGCCAGCAGTTCGGGGAGCGGGAACGGGCAGCCCCAGCATTTT.

The chain recombines TRBV4-1 with TRBJ2-7; D is perhaps TRBD2 (5 bases). Trimming pared 4 bases from V and 0 bases from J, leaving 13 bases between. From germline, CDR1 is MGHRA and CDR2 YSYEKL. The CDR3 has 15 amino acids. The CDR3 is CASSPLARGSYEQYF. The CDR3 DNA follows: TGCGCCAGCAGCCCTCTAGCTCGCGGCTCCTACGAGCAGTACTTC.

The rearrangement joins TRBV5-4 to TRBJ1-1; D is undetermined. The CDR3 runs 12 residues. Germline values: CDR1 SGHNT, CDR2 YYREEE (reference sequence). Trimming stripped 3 bases from V and 3 bases from J, with 6 bases between. CDR3 sequence reads: CASSSSYTEAFF. The CDR3 bases are TGTGCCAGCAGCTCCTCTTACACTGAAGCTTTCTTT. The full variable domain, completed using reference TRBV5-4 and TRBJ1-1, is ETGVTQSPTHLIKTRGQQVTLRCSSQSGHNTVSWYQQALGQGPQFIFQYYREEENGRGNFPPRFSGLQFPNYSSELNVNALELDDSALYLCASSSSYTEAFFGQGTRLTVV.

This rearrangement joins TRBV5-8 to TRBJ1-3; D is unresolved. Trimming took 0 bases from V and 2 from J, leaving 6 bases between them. This CDR3 has 14 residues. Germline V CDR1 and CDR2: SGHTS, YDEGEE. The CDR3 loop reads CASSLVNTGNTIYF. CDR3 sequence (DNA): TGTGCCAGCAGCTTGGTGAACACTGGAAACACCATATATTTT.